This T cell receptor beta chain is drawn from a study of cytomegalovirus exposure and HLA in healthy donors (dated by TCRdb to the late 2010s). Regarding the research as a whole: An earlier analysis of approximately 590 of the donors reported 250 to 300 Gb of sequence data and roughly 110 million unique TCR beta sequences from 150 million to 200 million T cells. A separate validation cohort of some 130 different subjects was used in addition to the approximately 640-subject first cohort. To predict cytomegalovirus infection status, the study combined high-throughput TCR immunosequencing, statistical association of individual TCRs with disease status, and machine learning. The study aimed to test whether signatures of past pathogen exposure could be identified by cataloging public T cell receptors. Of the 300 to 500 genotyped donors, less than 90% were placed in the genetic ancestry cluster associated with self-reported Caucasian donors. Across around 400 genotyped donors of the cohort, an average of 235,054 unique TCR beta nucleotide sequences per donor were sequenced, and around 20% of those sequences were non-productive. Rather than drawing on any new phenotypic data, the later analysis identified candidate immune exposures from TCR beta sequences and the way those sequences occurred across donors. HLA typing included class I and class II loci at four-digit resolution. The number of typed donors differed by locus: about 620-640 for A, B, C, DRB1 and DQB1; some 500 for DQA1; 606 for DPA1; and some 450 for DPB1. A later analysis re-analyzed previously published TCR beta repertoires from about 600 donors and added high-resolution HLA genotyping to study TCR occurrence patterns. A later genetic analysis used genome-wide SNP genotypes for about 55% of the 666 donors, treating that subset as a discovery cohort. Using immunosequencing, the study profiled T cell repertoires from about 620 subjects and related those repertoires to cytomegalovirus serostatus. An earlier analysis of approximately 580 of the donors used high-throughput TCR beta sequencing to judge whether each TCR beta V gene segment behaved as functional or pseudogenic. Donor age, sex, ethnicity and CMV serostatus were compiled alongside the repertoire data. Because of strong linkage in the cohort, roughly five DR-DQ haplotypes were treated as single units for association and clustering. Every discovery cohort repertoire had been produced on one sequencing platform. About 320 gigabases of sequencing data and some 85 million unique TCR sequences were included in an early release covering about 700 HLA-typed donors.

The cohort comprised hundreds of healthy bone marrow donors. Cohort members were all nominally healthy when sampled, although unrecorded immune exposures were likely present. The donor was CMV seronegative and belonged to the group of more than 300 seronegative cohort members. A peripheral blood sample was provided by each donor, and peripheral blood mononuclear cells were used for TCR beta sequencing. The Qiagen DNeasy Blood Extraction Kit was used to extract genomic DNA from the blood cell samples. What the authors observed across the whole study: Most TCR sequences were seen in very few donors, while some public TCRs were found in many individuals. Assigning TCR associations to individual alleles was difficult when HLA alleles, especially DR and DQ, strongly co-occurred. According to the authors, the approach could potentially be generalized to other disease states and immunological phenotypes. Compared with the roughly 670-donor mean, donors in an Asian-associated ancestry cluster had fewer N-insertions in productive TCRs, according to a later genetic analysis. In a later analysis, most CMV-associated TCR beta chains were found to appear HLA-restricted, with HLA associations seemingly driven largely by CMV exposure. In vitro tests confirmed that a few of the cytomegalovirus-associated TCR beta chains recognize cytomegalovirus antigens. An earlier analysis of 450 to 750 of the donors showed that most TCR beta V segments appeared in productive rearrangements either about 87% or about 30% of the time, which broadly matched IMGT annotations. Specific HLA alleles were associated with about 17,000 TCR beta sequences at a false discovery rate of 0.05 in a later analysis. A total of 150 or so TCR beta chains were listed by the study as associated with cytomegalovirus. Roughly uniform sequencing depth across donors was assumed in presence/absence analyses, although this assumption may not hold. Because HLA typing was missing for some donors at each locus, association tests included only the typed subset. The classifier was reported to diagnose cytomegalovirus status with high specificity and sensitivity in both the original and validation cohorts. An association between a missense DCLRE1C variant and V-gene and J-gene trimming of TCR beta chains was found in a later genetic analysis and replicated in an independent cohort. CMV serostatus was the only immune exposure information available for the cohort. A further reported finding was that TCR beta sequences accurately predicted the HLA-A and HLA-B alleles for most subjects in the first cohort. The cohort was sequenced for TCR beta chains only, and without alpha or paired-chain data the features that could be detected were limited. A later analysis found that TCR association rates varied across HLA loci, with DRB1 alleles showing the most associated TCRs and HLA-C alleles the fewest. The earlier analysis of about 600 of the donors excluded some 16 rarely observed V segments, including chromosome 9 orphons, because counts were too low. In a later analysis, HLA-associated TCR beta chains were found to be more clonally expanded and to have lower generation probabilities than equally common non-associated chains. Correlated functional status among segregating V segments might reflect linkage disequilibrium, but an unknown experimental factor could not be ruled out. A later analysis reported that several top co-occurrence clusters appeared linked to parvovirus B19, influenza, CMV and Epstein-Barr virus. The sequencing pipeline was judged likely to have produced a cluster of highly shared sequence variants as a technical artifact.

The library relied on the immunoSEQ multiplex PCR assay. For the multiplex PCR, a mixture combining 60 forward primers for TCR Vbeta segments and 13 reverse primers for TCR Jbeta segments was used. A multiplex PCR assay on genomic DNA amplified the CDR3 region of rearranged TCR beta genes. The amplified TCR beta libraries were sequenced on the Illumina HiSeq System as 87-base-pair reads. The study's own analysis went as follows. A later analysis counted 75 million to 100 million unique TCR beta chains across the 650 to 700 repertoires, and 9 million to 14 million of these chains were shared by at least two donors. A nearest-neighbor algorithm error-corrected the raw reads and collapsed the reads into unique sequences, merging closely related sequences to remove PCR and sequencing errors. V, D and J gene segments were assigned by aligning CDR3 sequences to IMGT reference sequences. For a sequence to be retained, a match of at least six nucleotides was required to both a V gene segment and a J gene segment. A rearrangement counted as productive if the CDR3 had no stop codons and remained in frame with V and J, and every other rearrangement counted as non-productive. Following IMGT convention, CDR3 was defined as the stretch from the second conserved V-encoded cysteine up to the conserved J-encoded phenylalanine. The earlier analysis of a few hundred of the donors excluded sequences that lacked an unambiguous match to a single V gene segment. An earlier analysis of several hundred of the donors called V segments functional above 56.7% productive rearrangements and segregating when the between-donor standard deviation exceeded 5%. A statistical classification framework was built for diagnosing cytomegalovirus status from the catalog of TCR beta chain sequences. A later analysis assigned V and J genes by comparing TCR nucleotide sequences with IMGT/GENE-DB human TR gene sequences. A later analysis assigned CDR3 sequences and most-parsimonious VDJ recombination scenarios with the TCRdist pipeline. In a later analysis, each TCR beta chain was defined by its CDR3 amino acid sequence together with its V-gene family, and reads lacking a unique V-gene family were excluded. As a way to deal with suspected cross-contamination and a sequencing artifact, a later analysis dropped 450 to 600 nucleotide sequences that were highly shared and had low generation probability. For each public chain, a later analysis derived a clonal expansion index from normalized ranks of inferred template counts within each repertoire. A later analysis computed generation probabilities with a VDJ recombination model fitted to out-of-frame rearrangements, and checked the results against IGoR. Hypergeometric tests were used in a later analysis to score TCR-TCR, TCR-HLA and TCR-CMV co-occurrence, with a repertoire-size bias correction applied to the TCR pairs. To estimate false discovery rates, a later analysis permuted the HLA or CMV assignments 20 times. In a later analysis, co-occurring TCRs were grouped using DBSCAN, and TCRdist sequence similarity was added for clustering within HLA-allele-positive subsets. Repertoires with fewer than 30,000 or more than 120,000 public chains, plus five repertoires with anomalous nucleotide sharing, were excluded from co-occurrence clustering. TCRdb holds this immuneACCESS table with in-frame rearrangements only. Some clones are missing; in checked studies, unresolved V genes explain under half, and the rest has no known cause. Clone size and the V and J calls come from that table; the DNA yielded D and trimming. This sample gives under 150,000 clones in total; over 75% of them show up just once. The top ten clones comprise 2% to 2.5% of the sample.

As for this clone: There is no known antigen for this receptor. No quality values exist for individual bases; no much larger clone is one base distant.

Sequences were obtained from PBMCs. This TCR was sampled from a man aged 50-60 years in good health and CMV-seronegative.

The sequenced DNA is TGTGCCAGTAGCTTATACAGGAAAGAGACCCAGTACTTC. This is translated as CASSLYRKETQYF. The chain is assembled from TRBV19 and TRBJ2-5; TRBD1 might be the D gene, on 5 matching bases. The CDR3, from cysteine to phenylalanine, totals 13 residues. Just the 39-base CDR3 DNA is kept, in frame starting at base 1. The junction carries 11 bases between V and J, which are trimmed by 6 bases and 3 bases respectively. According to the germline V gene (reference sequence), CDR1 reads LNHDA and CDR2 reads SQIVND.